A selection of T cell receptor beta chains follows, all from one sample in a study of cytomegalovirus exposure and HLA in healthy donors. Sequenced by immunoSEQ multiplex PCR; TCRdb stores in-frame clones only, minus some. The table records roughly 180,000 clones, around 80% of them present only once. The sample comprised PBMCs. The source is a woman younger than 30 in good health and CMV-seropositive. CDR3s include the opening cysteine and the closing phenylalanine or tryptophan. Fields, in order: V gene, clone size, J gene, D gene, CDR3 protein, CDR3 DNA. The D gene is left open where the match is weak. Some rows mark clone size as missing; the rest say once, few, many or name a class of expanded clone.

>TRBV19|-|TRBJ1-2|TRBD1
CASRKDRDVYGYTF
TGTGCCAGTAGAAAGGACAGGGATGTCTATGGCTACACCTTC
>TRBV5-4|-|TRBJ1-6|-
CASRDKSSYNSPLHF
TGTGCCAGCAGAGACAAGAGCTCCTATAATTCACCCCTCCACTTT
>TRBV27|few|TRBJ2-2|-
CASSLSAGVVTGELFF
TGTGCCAGCAGTTTATCGGCCGGGGTGGTCACCGGGGAGCTGTTTTTT
>TRBV5-4|-|TRBJ2-5|-
CASTQEGSLGTQYF
TGTGCCAGCACTCAGGAGGGGTCCCTCGGGACCCAGTACTTC
>TRBV7-2|-|TRBJ1-2|-
CASSSGGHFGYGYTF
TGTGCCAGCAGCTCTGGCGGCCATTTCGGCTATGGCTACACCTTC
>TRBV10-3|-|TRBJ2-5|-
CAISVERAETQYF
TGTGCCATCAGTGTGGAGAGGGCTGAGACCCAGTACTTC
>TRBV7-9|-|TRBJ2-1|TRBD2
CASSNYDFFRGGLYEQFF
TGTGCCAGCAGTAACTACGACTTTTTTCGGGGGGGCCTGTATGAGCAGTTCTTC
>TRBV19|once|TRBJ1-6|-
CASGNGGVGSPLHF
TGTGCCAGTGGGAATGGGGGGGTCGGCTCACCCCTCCACTTT
>TRBV5-4|-|TRBJ1-2|TRBD1
CASSQDRKYGYTF
TGTGCCAGCAGCCAGGACAGGAAATATGGCTACACCTTC
>TRBV4-3|few|TRBJ1-1|-
CASSQSGDTEAFF
TGCGCCAGCAGCCAGTCAGGGGACACTGAAGCTTTCTTT
>TRBV30|-|TRBJ1-3|-
CAWSGHNSGNTIYF
TGTGCCTGGAGTGGCCACAACTCTGGAAACACCATATATTTT
>TRBV6-6|-|TRBJ1-2|-
CASSYSFDRSSNGYTF
TGTGCCAGCAGTTACTCGTTTGACAGGTCGTCCAATGGCTACACCTTC
>TRBV6-1|-|TRBJ2-1|TRBD2
CASSQTSGGPHEQFF
TGTGCCAGCAGCCAGACTAGCGGGGGGCCTCATGAGCAGTTCTTC
>TRBV5-1|few|TRBJ1-5|TRBD1
CASSWGQGIGVGNQPQHF
TGCGCCAGCAGCTGGGGACAGGGGATTGGCGTCGGCAATCAGCCCCAGCATTTT
>TRBV6-1|-|TRBJ1-1|TRBD1
CATSGQGTAEAFF
TGTGCCACCTCGGGACAGGGTACCGCTGAAGCTTTCTTT
>TRBV9|-|TRBJ2-1|TRBD2
CASSTLAGGYNEQFF
TGTGCCAGCAGCACTCTAGCGGGGGGCTACAATGAGCAGTTCTTC
>TRBV19|few|TRBJ1-2|-
CASSIGTTNYGYTF
TGTGCCAGTAGTATCGGGACAACTAACTATGGCTACACCTTC
>TRBV11-1|few|TRBJ2-1|-
CASSSGTPRYNEQFF
TGTGCCAGCAGTTCCGGGACACCGCGCTACAATGAGCAGTTCTTC
>TRBV4-1|-|TRBJ1-2|TRBD1
CASSQPRQGAGYGYTF
TGCGCCAGCAGCCAACCGAGACAGGGGGCTGGCTATGGCTACACCTTC
>TRBV7-8|once|TRBJ1-1|-
CASTSHRVMNTEAFF
TGTGCCAGCACCTCACACAGGGTAATGAACACTGAAGCTTTCTTT
>TRBV28|-|TRBJ1-2|TRBD1
CASSLSGPGGESNYGYTF
TGTGCCAGCAGCCTCTCTGGCCCAGGGGGCGAGTCTAACTATGGCTACACCTTC
>TRBV2|-|TRBJ2-5|-
CASKRSQETQYF
TGTGCCAGCAAAAGGAGCCAAGAGACCCAGTACTTC
>TRBV7-9|-|TRBJ2-5|TRBD2
CASSSYLGGGQETQYF
TGTGCCAGCAGCTCTTACCTCGGGGGAGGGCAAGAGACCCAGTACTTC
>TRBV18|-|TRBJ2-7|-
CASSPPAGANNEQYF
TGTGCCAGCTCACCCCCGGCAGGGGCAAATAACGAGCAGTACTTC
>TRBV27|-|TRBJ1-5|TRBD1
CASSLSIAGTGRIQPQHF
TGTGCCAGCAGTTTATCGATAGCAGGGACAGGGAGGATTCAGCCCCAGCATTTT
>TRBV5-1|-|TRBJ2-5|TRBD2
CASSLGPGTSGGTHQETQYF
TGCGCCAGCAGCTTGGGGCCCGGGACTAGCGGGGGGACCCATCAAGAGACCCAGTACTTC
>TRBV6-6|-|TRBJ1-6|TRBD1
CASSQGQGSDNSPLHF
TGTGCCAGCAGCCAAGGACAGGGATCGGATAATTCACCCCTCCACTTT
>TRBV19|-|TRBJ1-6|-
CASSPLGGSYNSPLHF
TGTGCCAGTAGTCCCTTAGGAGGGTCCTATAATTCACCCCTCCACTTT
>TRBV30|-|TRBJ1-6|TRBD1
CAWGVSSGQGAWSPLHF
TGTGCCTGGGGGGTCTCGTCGGGACAGGGGGCTTGGTCACCCCTCCACTTT
>TRBV7-2|-|TRBJ1-4|-
CASSPGANKKLFF
TGTGCCAGCAGCCCCGGTGCGAATAAAAAACTGTTTTTT
>TRBV2|-|TRBJ2-7|TRBD1
CASRGTETISYEQYF
TGTGCCAGCAGAGGGACAGAAACCATCTCCTACGAGCAGTACTTC
>TRBV5-1|-|TRBJ1-1|-
CASRPGGARTEAFF
TGCGCCAGCAGGCCGGGGGGGGCGAGGACTGAAGCTTTCTTT
>TRBV5-1|once|TRBJ2-5|TRBD1
CASSYTGGKETQYF
TGCGCCAGCAGCTACACAGGGGGCAAAGAGACCCAGTACTTC
>TRBV6-1|-|TRBJ2-7|TRBD1
CASRKGGLSSYEQYF
TGTGCCAGCAGGAAAGGGGGCCTGAGCTCCTACGAGCAGTACTTC
>TRBV9|-|TRBJ1-5|TRBD1
CASSGGTDNQPQHF
TGTGCCAGCAGCGGCGGGACAGATAATCAGCCCCAGCATTTT
>TRBV9|-|TRBJ2-3|TRBD1
CASSFGQGHPLTDTQYF
TGTGCCAGCAGCTTCGGACAGGGCCATCCTCTCACAGATACGCAGTATTTT
>TRBV7-9|-|TRBJ2-3|TRBD1
CASSTWDRLHWTDTQYF
TGTGCCAGCAGCACCTGGGACAGATTGCATTGGACAGATACGCAGTATTTT
>TRBV27|-|TRBJ1-5|-
CASSLRNSNQPQHF
TGTGCCAGCAGTTTGAGGAATAGCAATCAGCCCCAGCATTTT
>TRBV29-1|-|TRBJ2-5|-
CSVPQGLETQYF
TGCAGCGTGCCCCAGGGTTTGGAGACCCAGTACTTC
>TRBV30|-|TRBJ2-2|-
CAWSETVNTGELFF
TGTGCCTGGAGCGAGACAGTGAACACCGGGGAGCTGTTTTTT
>TRBV19|-|TRBJ1-6|-
CASSILEFRGKSNSPLHF
TGTGCCAGTAGTATTTTGGAGTTTCGGGGGAAGAGTAATTCACCCCTCCACTTT
>TRBV7-9|-|TRBJ2-1|-
CASSRQPNEQFF
TGTGCCAGCAGCCGACAGCCGAATGAGCAGTTCTTC
>TRBV7-9|-|TRBJ2-1|TRBD2
CASSLAPVAGGEQFF
TGTGCCAGCAGCTTAGCACCAGTAGCGGGGGGTGAGCAGTTCTTC
>TRBV7-9|-|TRBJ2-3|-
CASNIAGGQTWASTDTQYF
TGTGCCAGCAACATTGCGGGGGGACAGACCTGGGCAAGCACAGATACGCAGTATTTT
>TRBV12-1|-|TRBJ1-4|-
CASQTGVINEKLFF
TGTGCCAGTCAAACAGGGGTTATTAATGAAAAACTGTTTTTT
>TRBV7-2|-|TRBJ2-7|-
CASSPGSDSYEQYF
TGTGCCAGCAGCCCAGGTAGCGACTCCTACGAGCAGTACTTC
>TRBV5-1|-|TRBJ1-5|TRBD1
CASSIGTGGNQPQHF
TGCGCCAGCAGCATTGGGACAGGGGGCAATCAGCCCCAGCATTTT
>TRBV6-5|-|TRBJ2-1|-
CASSYRSSYNEQFF
TGTGCCAGCAGTTACAGGAGCTCCTACAATGAGCAGTTCTTC
>TRBV2|-|TRBJ2-1|-
CASGARDEQFF
TGTGCCAGCGGGGCCCGCGATGAGCAGTTCTTC
>TRBV25-1|-|TRBJ1-4|-
CASSEYTGGATNEKLFF
TGTGCCAGCAGTGAATATACGGGGGGAGCAACTAATGAAAAACTGTTTTTT
>TRBV6-1|-|TRBJ1-2|-
CASRYGGANYGYTF
TGTGCCAGCAGGTACGGGGGAGCGAACTATGGCTACACCTTC